This T cell receptor beta chain comes out of a study of blood T cell repertoires in COVID-19. Followed longitudinally, the Seattle patients had been enrolled during active infection. The CDR3 extends over 16 amino acids. Only in-frame clones appear in the TCRdb table, and some are missing; sequencing was by immunoSEQ multiplex PCR. The table shows roughly 120,000 clones, with around 74% occurring only once. The receptor was derived from a man older than 75 with COVID-19, enrolled during active disease. The specimen sequenced was peripheral blood. The rearrangement links TRBV21-1 to TRBJ1-5; the DNA was not compared with TRBD1, the D call given in the table. TRBV21-1 is an annotated pseudogene. The CDR3 sequence: CASSKEDRGADQPQHF. The CDR3 DNA reads TGTGCCAGCAGCAAGGAGGACAGGGGCGCGGATCAGCCCCAGCATTTT.